The next 8 T cell receptor beta chains were all read from a single sample in a study of shared clonotypes between healthy human individuals. Generated by immunoSEQ multiplex PCR, the TCRdb table keeps only in-frame clones and is missing some. The sample consists of 2 million to 2.5 million clones, 85% to 95% of them appearing once. Sequencing was done on a sample of naive CD4+ T cells from PBMCs. Noted subset: CD45RA+ positively selected. All receptors come from a young man in good health. Some clones in this sample may be carry-over from other donors' samples.

The chain recombines TRBV6-4 with TRBJ2-2; no firm D call. V was cut by 5 bases and J by 4 bases, with 11 bases left in between. The V gene's germline CDR1 is MRHNA and CDR2 SNTAGT. This CDR3 has 14 amino acids. Here the CDR3 reads CASSSQSSTGELFF. Written as DNA, the CDR3 is TGTGCCAGCAGTAGCCAGTCTAGCACCGGGGAGCTGTTTTTT.

This clone was seen once. The chain combines TRBV28 with TRBJ2-3; the D is unclear. Germline V gives CDR1 MDHEN, CDR2 SYDVKM. This CDR3 contains 14 residues. Trimming shortened V by 7 bases and J by 0 bases, and 11 bases separated the two germline ends. CDR3 nucleotide sequence: TGTGCCAGCACCAACTCGGAAAGCACAGATACGCAGTATTTT. Translation: CASTNSESTDTQYF.

V usage is TRBV28 and J usage is TRBJ1-2; D remains ambiguous. The CDR3 contains 12 residues. V lost 3 bases to trimming and J lost 3 bases, with 5 bases between them. CDR1 and CDR2 (germline): MDHEN, SYDVKM. CDR3 residues: CASSFKDYGYTF. The CDR3 DNA follows: TGTGCCAGCAGTTTTAAAGACTATGGCTACACCTTC.

As regards this clone: The identical CDR3 is also encoded by other nucleotide sequences in the sample. The chain is built from TRBV28 and TRBJ1-1; D is uncertain. Germline V lookup: CDR1 MDHEN, CDR2 SYDVKM. Trimming pared 1 base from V and 5 bases from J, leaving 8 bases between. The length of the CDR3 is 13 residues. The CDR3 nucleotides are TGTGCCAGCAGTTTATCTGGAAGGACTGAAGCTTTCTTT. Translating gives CASSLSGRTEAFF.

The chain couples TRBV5-1 to TRBJ2-7, with 11 bases lining up with TRBD1. Per germline, CDR1 SGHRS and CDR2 YFSETQ. V lost 3 bases, J lost 3 bases, and 5 bases stayed unmatched. The CDR3 extends over 15 amino acids. The CDR3, as DNA: TGCGCCAGCAGCTCTGCCGGGACAGGGGGCTACGAGCAGTACTTC. Translation gives CASSSAGTGGYEQYF.

The genes are TRBV19 and TRBJ2-7; D is undetermined. The V gene lost 3 bases and the J gene lost 0 bases, with 12 bases spanning the gap. This CDR3 is 15 amino acids long. CDR1 is LNHDA, CDR2 SQIVND, per germline (reference sequence). The CDR3 sequence is CASSILYGSSYEQYF. The CDR3 DNA is TGTGCCAGTAGTATTTTATACGGCAGCTCCTACGAGCAGTACTTC. Full variable domain (rest looked up from reference TRBV19 and TRBJ2-7): DGGITQSPKYLFRKEGQNVTLSCEQNLNHDAMYWYRQDPGQGLRLIYYSQIVNDFQKGDIAEGYSVSREKKESFPLTVTSAQKNPTAFYLCASSILYGSSYEQYFGPGTRLTVT.

J is TRBJ2-7 and V is TRBV4-1, with D possibly matching TRBD2 (6 bases). Trimming took off 4 bases at V and 8 bases at J, with 24 bases between the two ends. The CDR3 spans 16 residues. The germline gives CDR1 MGHRA, CDR2 YSYEKL. CDR3 nucleotides: TGCGCCAGCAGCCGTACTATCGTCGGGAGAACCAACCAGCAGTACTTC. As protein: CASSRTIVGRTNQQYF.

The chain combines TRBV28 with TRBJ1-2; TRBD1 might be the D (5 bases). Trimming took off 8 bases at V and 5 bases at J, with 12 bases between the two ends. CDR1 is MDHEN, CDR2 SYDVKM, per germline. This CDR3 spans 12 amino acids. CDR3: CASWTRGYGYTF. The CDR3, as DNA: TGTGCCAGCTGGACAAGAGGTTATGGCTACACCTTC.